This T cell receptor (beta chain) was sequenced in a study of T cells in Graves' hyperthyroidism and ophthalmopathy. The hyperthyroidism was newly diagnosed and had lasted under 2 months; the patients were aged 18 to 65. Not enrolled were patients with uncontrolled infection, other autoimmune disease, pregnancy or lactation. Points on this clonotype: What it binds is unknown. This may be a read error, as it is one base from a much larger clone.

Researchers amplified the TCR beta CDR3 regions from RNA transcripts. HTBI primers drove first-round RT-PCR of the TCR CDR3. Via MiXCR, TCRdb re-called the multiplex PCR reads, giving one row per CDR3 protein. The sample contains hundreds of thousands of distinct CDR3 sequences, 11% to 15% of which appear only once. Germline CDR1 is SGHVS and CDR2 is FQNEAQ. The CDR3 has 17 amino acids. V was pared by 4 bases and J by 3 bases, with 22 bases between. Study observations and caveats: Blood held most thyroid clonotypes expanded above 0.001 frequency. Ophthalmopathy stood apart from stable hyperthyroidism in a 13 V-J model.

This receptor was identified in a woman aged 30 to 39 with Graves' hyperthyroidism that later progressed to Graves' ophthalmopathy. Source material: blood. V and J are TRBV7-8 and TRBJ2-7, with D possibly TRBD2 on 5 matching bases. Here the CDR3 DNA reads TGTGCCAGCAGCTCTATCCGGGATCTTCTTGGGTACTACGAGCAGTACTTC. Its translation is CASSSIRDLLGYYEQYF. The variable domain in full, with the rest retrieved from reference TRBV7-8 and TRBJ2-7, is GAGVSQSPRYKVAKRGQDVALRCDPISGHVSLFWYQQALGQGPEFLTYFQNEAQLDKSGLPSDRFFAERPEGSVSTLKIQRTQQEDSAVYLCASSSIRDLLGYYEQYFGPGTRLTVT.